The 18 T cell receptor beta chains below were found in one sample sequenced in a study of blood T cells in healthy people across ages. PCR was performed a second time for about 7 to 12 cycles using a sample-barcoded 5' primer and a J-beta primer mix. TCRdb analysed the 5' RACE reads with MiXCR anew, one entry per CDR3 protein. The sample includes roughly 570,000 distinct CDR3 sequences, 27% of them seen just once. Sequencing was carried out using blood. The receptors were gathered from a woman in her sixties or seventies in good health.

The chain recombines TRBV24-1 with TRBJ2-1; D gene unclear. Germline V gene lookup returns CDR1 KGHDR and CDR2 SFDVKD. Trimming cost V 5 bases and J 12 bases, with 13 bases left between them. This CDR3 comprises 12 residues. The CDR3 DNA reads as TGTGCCACCAGTGGTGACACCCGTGGGCAGTTCTTC. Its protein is CATSGDTRGQFF.

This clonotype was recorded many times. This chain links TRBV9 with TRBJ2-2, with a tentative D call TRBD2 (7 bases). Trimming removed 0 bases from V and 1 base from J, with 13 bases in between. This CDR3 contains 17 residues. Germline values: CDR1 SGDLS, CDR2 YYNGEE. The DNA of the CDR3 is TGTGCCAGCAGCGTAGGAGCCGGGGGGCTGAACACCGGGGAGCTGTTTTTT. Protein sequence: CASSVGAGGLNTGELFF.

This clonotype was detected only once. CDR3 sequence reads: CASSQSGDFYNEQFF. The CDR3, as DNA: TGCGCCAGCAGTCAGAGCGGGGACTTCTACAATGAGCAGTTCTTC. The genes are TRBV4-1 and TRBJ2-1, with TRBD2 matching over 7 bases. J was trimmed by 3 bases and V by 6 bases; bases with no gene match: 8. Germline V lookup: CDR1 MGHRA, CDR2 YSYEKL. The length of the CDR3 is 15 residues.

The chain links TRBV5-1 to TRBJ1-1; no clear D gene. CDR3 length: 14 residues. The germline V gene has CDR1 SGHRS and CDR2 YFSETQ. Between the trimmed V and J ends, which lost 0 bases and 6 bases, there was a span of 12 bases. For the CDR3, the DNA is TGCGCCAGCAGCTTGGGGGGTGAGGGCCCTGAAGCTTTCTTT. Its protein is CASSLGGEGPEAFF.

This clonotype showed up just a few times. For the CDR3, the DNA is TGTGCCAGCAGCCCACCGGGGATCGCAGATACGCAGTATTTT. This codes for CASSPPGIADTQYF. The chain couples TRBV3-1 to TRBJ2-3; D is perhaps TRBD2 (5 bases). Germline V gene sequence: CDR1 LGHDT, CDR2 YNNKEL (reference sequence). The CDR3 is made up of 14 amino acids. The germline V and J ends were trimmed by 4 bases and 4 bases, with 12 bases remaining between them.

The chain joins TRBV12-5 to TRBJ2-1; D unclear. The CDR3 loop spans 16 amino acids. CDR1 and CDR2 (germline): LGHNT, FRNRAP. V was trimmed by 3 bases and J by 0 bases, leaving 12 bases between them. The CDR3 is CASGFNTFSSYNEQFF. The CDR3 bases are TGTGCTAGTGGTTTCAACACCTTTAGCTCCTACAATGAGCAGTTCTTC.

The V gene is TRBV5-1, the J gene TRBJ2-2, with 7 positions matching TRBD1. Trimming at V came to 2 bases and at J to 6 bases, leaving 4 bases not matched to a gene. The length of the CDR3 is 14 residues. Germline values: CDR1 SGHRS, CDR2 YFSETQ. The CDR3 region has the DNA TGCGCCAGCAGCTTCCAGACAGGGCCCGGGGAGCTGTTTTTT. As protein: CASSFQTGPGELFF.

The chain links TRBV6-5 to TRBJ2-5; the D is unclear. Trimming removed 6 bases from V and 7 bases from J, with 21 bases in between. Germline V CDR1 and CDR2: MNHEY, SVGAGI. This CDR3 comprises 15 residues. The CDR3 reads CASRPNSQGLGTQYF. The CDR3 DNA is TGTGCCAGCAGACCTAATAGCCAAGGGCTGGGGACCCAGTACTTC.

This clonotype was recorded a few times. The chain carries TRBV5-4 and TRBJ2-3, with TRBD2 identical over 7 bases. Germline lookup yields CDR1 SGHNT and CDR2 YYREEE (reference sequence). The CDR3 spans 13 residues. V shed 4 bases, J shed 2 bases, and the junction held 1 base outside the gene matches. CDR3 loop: CASSRGDTDTQYF. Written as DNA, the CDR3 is TGTGCCAGCAGCCGGGGGGACACAGATACGCAGTATTTT.

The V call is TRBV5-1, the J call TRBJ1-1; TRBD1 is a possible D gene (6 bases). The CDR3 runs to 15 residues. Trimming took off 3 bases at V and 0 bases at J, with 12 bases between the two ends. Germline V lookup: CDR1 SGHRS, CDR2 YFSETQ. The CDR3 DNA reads TGCGCCAGCAGCTCTCAACAGGGCATGAACACTGAAGCTTTCTTT. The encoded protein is CASSSQQGMNTEAFF.

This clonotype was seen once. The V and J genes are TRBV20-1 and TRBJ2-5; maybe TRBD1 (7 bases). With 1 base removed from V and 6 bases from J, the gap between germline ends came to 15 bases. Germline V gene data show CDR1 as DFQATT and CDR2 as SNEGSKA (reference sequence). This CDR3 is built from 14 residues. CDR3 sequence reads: CSARGRQGGKTQYF. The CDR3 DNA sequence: TGCAGTGCTAGAGGGCGGCAGGGGGGAAAGACCCAGTACTTC.

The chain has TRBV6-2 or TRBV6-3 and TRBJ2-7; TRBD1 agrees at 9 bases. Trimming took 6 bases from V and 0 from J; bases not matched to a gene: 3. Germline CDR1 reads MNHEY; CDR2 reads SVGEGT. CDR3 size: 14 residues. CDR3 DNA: TGTGCCAGCAGGACAGGGGGGCGCTCCTACGAGCAGTACTTC. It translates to CASRTGGRSYEQYF.

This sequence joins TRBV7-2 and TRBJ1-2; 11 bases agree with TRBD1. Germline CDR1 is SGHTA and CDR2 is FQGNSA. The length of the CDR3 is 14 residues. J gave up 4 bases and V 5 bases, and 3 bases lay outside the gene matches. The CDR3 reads CASSEGQGGYGYTF. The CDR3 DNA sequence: TGTGCCAGCAGCGAGGGACAGGGGGGCTATGGCTACACCTTC.

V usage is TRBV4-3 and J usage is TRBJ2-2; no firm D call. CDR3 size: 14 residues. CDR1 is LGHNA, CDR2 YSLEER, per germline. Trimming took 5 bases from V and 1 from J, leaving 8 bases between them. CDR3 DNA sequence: TGCGCCAGCAGCTCGACACGGAACACCGGGGAGCTGTTTTTT. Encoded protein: CASSSTRNTGELFF.

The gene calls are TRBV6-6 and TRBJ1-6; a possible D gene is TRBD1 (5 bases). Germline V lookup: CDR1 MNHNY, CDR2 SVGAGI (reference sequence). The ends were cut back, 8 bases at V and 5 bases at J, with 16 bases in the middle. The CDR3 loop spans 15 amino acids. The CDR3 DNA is TGTGCCAGCTCCAGGGCAGGGTCGGATAATTCACCCCTCCACTTT. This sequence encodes CASSRAGSDNSPLHF.

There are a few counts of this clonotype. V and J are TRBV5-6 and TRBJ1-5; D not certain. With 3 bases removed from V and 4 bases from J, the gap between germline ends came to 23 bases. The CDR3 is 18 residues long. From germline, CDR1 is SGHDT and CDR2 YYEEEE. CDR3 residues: CASSSLARGPRENQPQHF. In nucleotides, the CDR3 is TGTGCCAGCAGCTCGCTGGCACGAGGGCCAAGGGAGAATCAGCCCCAGCATTTT. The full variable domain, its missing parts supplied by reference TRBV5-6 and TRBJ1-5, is DAGVTQSPTHLIKTRGQQVTLRCSPKSGHDTVSWYQQALGQGPQFIFQYYEEEERQRGNFPDRFSGHQFPNYSSELNVNALLLGDSALYLCASSSLARGPRENQPQHFGDGTRLSIL.

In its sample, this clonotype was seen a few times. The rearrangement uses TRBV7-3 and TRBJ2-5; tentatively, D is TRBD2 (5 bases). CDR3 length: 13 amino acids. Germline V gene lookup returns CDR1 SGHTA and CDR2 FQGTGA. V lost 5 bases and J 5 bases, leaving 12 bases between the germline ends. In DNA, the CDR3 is TGTGCCAGCAGCATAGTAGCGCAGGAGACCCAGTACTTC. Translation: CASSIVAQETQYF. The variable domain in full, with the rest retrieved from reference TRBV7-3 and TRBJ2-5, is GAGVSQTPSNKVTEKGKYVELRCDPISGHTALYWYRQSLGQGPEFLIYFQGTGAADDSGLPNDRFFAVRPEGSVSTLKIQRTERGDSAVYLCASSIVAQETQYFGPGTRLLVL.

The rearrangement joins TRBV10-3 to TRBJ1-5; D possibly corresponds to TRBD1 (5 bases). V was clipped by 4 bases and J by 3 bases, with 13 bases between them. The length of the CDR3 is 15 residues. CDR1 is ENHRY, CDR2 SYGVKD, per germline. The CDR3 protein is CAISGSSGVNQPQHF. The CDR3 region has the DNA TGTGCCATCAGTGGTTCTTCGGGGGTCAATCAGCCCCAGCATTTT.